A single sample gave rise to the 16 T cell receptor beta chains below, sequenced in a study of blood T cell repertoires in COVID-19 (dated by TCRdb to the early 2020s). Library preparation employed the immunoSEQ multiplex PCR assay. TCRdb carries this immuneACCESS record with in-frame sequences only. Its versions omit some clonotypes, under half of them owing to an unresolved V gene in the studies checked, with the rest unexplained. The sample contains about 280,000 clones, about 83% of them found a single time. The ten most abundant clones make up over 9% of the sample. The specimen was peripheral blood. The receptors were gathered from a woman between 50 and 59 years old who had recovered from COVID-19.

The chain joins TRBV27 to TRBJ1-2; no definite D call. This CDR3 has 14 amino acids. Trimming took 10 bases from V and 1 from J, leaving 16 bases between them. Germline lookup yields CDR1 MNHEY and CDR2 SMNVEV (reference sequence). The CDR3 sequence is CATLGGPLNYGYTF. CDR3 coding DNA: TGTGCCACCCTGGGAGGGCCCCTTAACTATGGCTACACCTTC.

V and J are TRBV4-2 and TRBJ2-7; the D gene is possibly TRBD1 (7 bases). This CDR3 has 14 amino acids. Germline values: CDR1 LGHNA, CDR2 YNFKEQ. Trimming shortened V by 4 bases and J by 5 bases, and 15 bases separated the two germline ends. CDR3 sequence (DNA): TGTGCCAGCAGCCGGAGGGGGCCGGGGAACGAGCAGTACTTC. Its protein is CASSRRGPGNEQYF.

The chain uses TRBV25-1 and TRBJ2-7, with D unclear. The germline CDR1 and CDR2 sequences are MGHDK and SYGVNS. The CDR3 has 13 residues. Trimming removed 7 bases from V and 5 bases from J, with 15 bases in between. DNA of the CDR3: TGTGCCAGCACCCCCCGGAGCATCAACGAGCAGTACTTC. Its protein product is CASTPRSINEQYF.

The chain has TRBV24-1 and TRBJ1-5, with D perhaps matching TRBD1 (6 bases). The germline V gene has CDR1 KGHDR and CDR2 SFDVKD. There are 14 residues in the CDR3. V was pared by 4 bases and J by 9 bases, with 15 bases between. As DNA, the CDR3 is TGTGCCACCAGTGAACAGGGCCTCAATGGGCCCCAGCATTTT. Protein: CATSEQGLNGPQHF.

The chain uses TRBV30 and TRBJ2-1; 12 bases are a match to TRBD2. CDR1 and CDR2 from the germline V gene are GTSNPN and SVGIG (reference sequence). V dropped 4 bases and J dropped 4; count of bases not matched to a gene: 2. This CDR3 comprises 14 residues. The CDR3 is CAWTGLAGYNEQFF. CDR3 DNA: TGTGCCTGGACGGGACTAGCGGGTTACAATGAGCAGTTCTTC.

The CDR3 reads CASSLWTVNLANYGYTF. In nucleotides, the CDR3 is TGTGCCAGCAGCTTATGGACAGTTAATCTTGCTAACTATGGCTACACCTTC. The rearrangement uses TRBV11-2 and TRBJ1-2; D is possibly TRBD1 (6 bases). With 2 bases removed from V and 0 bases from J, the gap between germline ends came to 16 bases. Germline V gene data show CDR1 as SGHAT and CDR2 as FQNNGV. CDR3 length: 17 residues.

This sequence joins TRBV9 and TRBJ1-2; 7 positions match TRBD1. The germline V gene has CDR1 SGDLS and CDR2 YYNGEE. The CDR3 totals 14 residues. Trimming cost V 4 bases and J 13 bases; bases outside gene matches: 16. The CDR3 loop is CASSPTGTDYGCTF. Written as DNA, the CDR3 is TGTGCCAGCAGCCCGACCGGGACAGACTACGGGTGCACCTTC. Combining the CDR3 with reference TRBV9 and TRBJ1-2 gives the whole variable domain DSGVTQTPKHLITATGQRVTLRCSPRSGDLSVYWYQQSLDQGLQFLIQYYNGEERAKGNILERFSAQQFPDLHSELNLSSLELGDSALYFCASSPTGTDYGCTFGSGTRLTVV.

This clone was observed a handful of times. This chain connects TRBV7-2 to TRBJ2-2; D may be TRBD2 (6 bases). V lost 5 bases and J 1 base, leaving 14 bases between the germline ends. From germline, CDR1 is SGHTA and CDR2 FQGNSA. The CDR3 runs to 16 residues. CDR3 amino acids: CASSKNLGGNTGELFF. The CDR3 DNA reads as TGTGCCAGCAGCAAAAACCTCGGGGGGAACACCGGGGAGCTGTTTTTT.

The chain is built from TRBV6-6 and TRBJ2-1, with 7 bases matching TRBD1. V lost 4 bases, J lost 0 bases, and 3 bases stayed unmatched. CDR1 MNHNY and CDR2 SVGAGI come from the germline V gene (reference sequence). The CDR3 spans 15 residues. This CDR3 reads CASSLDRFSYNEQFF. As DNA, the CDR3 is TGTGCCAGCAGTTTGGACAGGTTCTCCTACAATGAGCAGTTCTTC.

This clone was detected once. The rearrangement uses TRBV18 and TRBJ2-4, with 8 bases lining up with TRBD1. Looked up from germline, CDR1 is KGHSH and CDR2 is LQKENI. V lost 8 bases to trimming and J lost 3 bases; unmatched junction nucleotides: 6. CDR3 length equals 14 residues. The chain's CDR3 is CASTQGANKNIQYF. The CDR3 DNA sequence: TGTGCCAGCACTCAGGGGGCGAACAAAAACATTCAGTACTTC.

V gene TRBV18 combines with J gene TRBJ1-3, with 11 bases fitting TRBD1. Germline CDR1 reads KGHSH; CDR2 reads LQKENI. The CDR3 consists of 18 residues. V lost 6 bases to trimming and J lost 0 bases; unmatched junction nucleotides: 10. The CDR3 region has the DNA TGTGCCAGCTCCCCCCCGGGGACAGGGGGTTTCTCTGGAAACACCATATATTTT. This gives the protein CASSPPGTGGFSGNTIYF.

The V call is TRBV3-1 (or the pseudogene TRBV3-2), the J call TRBJ2-7, with 8 bases matching TRBD1. The ends lost 3 bases at V and 5 bases at J; junction bases unmatched: 3. CDR3 length: 13 amino acids. The germline CDR1 and CDR2 sequences are LGHDT and YNNKEL (reference sequence). The CDR3 sequence: CASSQDRVNEQYF. CDR3 coding DNA: TGTGCCAGCAGCCAGGACAGGGTGAACGAGCAGTACTTC.

The CDR3 DNA sequence: TGTGCCAGCAGCTCGCCGGGACAGGAAAACTATGGCTACACCTTC. Protein sequence: CASSSPGQENYGYTF. The chain links TRBV7-9 to TRBJ1-2; 8 bases line up with TRBD1. The V gene's germline CDR1 is SEHNR and CDR2 FQNEAQ (reference sequence). This CDR3 comprises 15 residues. The V gene end was trimmed by 4 bases and the J gene end by 2 bases; junction bases not matched to a gene: 6.

This clone was seen ten or more times. V usage is TRBV27 and J usage is TRBJ2-1; TRBD2 matches 11 bases. Germline CDR1 MNHEY, CDR2 SMNVEV (reference sequence). This CDR3 has 14 amino acids. V shed 8 bases and J 8 bases; nucleotides not matched to a gene: 8. CDR3 in amino acids: CASGLTSGVDEQFF. CDR3 DNA: TGTGCCAGCGGTCTGACTAGCGGGGTCGATGAGCAGTTCTTC.

The rearrangement links TRBV5-1 to TRBJ1-1; D gene ambiguous. CDR3 length: 14 residues. CDR1 is SGHRS and CDR2 is YFSETQ in the germline V gene. V was trimmed by 1 base and J by 1 base, leaving 8 bases between them. CDR3 bases: TGCGCCAGCAGCTTGAGGGAGTCGAACACTGAAGCTTTCTTT. Translated, it gives CASSLRESNTEAFF.

The chain recombines TRBV27 with TRBJ2-7, with TRBD2 identical over 8 bases. CDR1 is MNHEY, CDR2 SMNVEV, per germline (reference sequence). CDR3 length: 15 residues. The trim removed 6 bases at V and 0 bases at J, leaving 7 bases unmatched. CDR3 residues: CASRPNGGASYEQYF. Here the CDR3 DNA reads TGTGCCAGCAGGCCTAACGGGGGGGCCTCCTACGAGCAGTACTTC.